This entry concerns a single T cell receptor beta chain. What it binds is unknown. Treatment given: about 20 received Ad26.COV2.S at low or high dose, single or two shots; several received placebo; per-sample allocation not given. The investigators took samples on day 63 after the first vaccine or placebo injection. Vaccination employed an Ad26 vector expressing the Wuhan-strain SARS-CoV-2 spike. The data originate from a study of Ad26.COV2.S vaccination and SARS-CoV-2 variants. V was clipped by 6 bases and J by 3 bases, with 18 bases between them. CDR1 MDHEN and CDR2 SYDVKM come from the germline V gene. The CDR3 covers 15 residues. The study, taken as a whole, reports: Total T cell responses were possibly underestimated by TCR breadth and depth analyses. Vaccine recipients surpassed placebo recipients in spike-specific TCR breadth.

The protocol was immunoSEQ multiplex PCR, while the TCRdb copy is restricted to in-frame clones and leaves out a portion. The data hold hundreds of thousands of clones, with 75% to 95% observed a single time. The rearrangement links TRBV28 to TRBJ2-7, with D perhaps matching TRBD2 (6 bases). The origin of this receptor is a person between 18 and 60 years old who received the Ad26.COV2.S COVID-19 vaccine or a placebo. The starting material was peripheral blood, obtained in a trial of Ad26.COV2.S vaccine versus placebo. CDR3 amino acids: CASSGVAALIYEQYF. CDR3 DNA sequence: TGTGCCAGCAGCGGAGTAGCGGCTCTCATCTACGAGCAGTACTTC. Looking up the rest from reference TRBV28 and TRBJ2-7 gives the full variable domain: DVKVTQSSRYLVKRTGEKVFLECVQDMDHENMFWYRQDPGLGLRLIYFSYDVKMKEKGDIPEGYSVSREKKERFSLILESASTNQTSMYLCASSGVAALIYEQYFGPGTRLTVT.